Below are 8 T cell receptor beta chains sequenced from a single sample in a study of blood T cell repertoires in COVID-19. Here immunoSEQ multiplex PCR was the method, and the copy in TCRdb shows in-frame clones only, minus some. The sample gives 40,000 to 50,000 clones, approximately 85% of which show up once; around 14% is in the top ten. Sequencing used peripheral blood. Every receptor here comes from a human donor in a cohort sampled during active COVID-19.

V gene TRBV27 combines with J gene TRBJ1-2, with 9 bases matching TRBD1. The CDR3 length is 16 residues. Losses at the gene ends were 5 bases for V and 4 bases for J; bases not matched to a gene: 11. Germline CDR1 MNHEY, CDR2 SMNVEV (reference sequence). This CDR3 reads CASSSLQGAVGYGYTF. The CDR3, as DNA: TGTGCCAGCAGTAGTCTACAGGGGGCGGTGGGCTATGGCTACACCTTC.

The chain employs TRBV10-1 and TRBJ2-3; TRBD2 matches 9 bases. The CDR3 loop spans 15 amino acids. V trimming: 4 bases; J trimming: 3 bases; junction bases outside the gene matches: 5. The germline V gene encodes CDR1 WNHNN and CDR2 SYGVQD (reference sequence). CDR3 sequence: CASSAYLAGTDTQYF. For the CDR3, the DNA is TGCGCCAGCAGTGCGTACCTAGCGGGGACAGATACGCAGTATTTT.

This clone was picked up a small number of times. The gene calls are TRBV7-9 and TRBJ2-2; 8 bases match TRBD2. The germline gives CDR1 SEHNR, CDR2 FQNEAQ (reference sequence). V shed 3 bases and J 0 bases; nucleotides not matched to a gene: 3. The CDR3 is made up of 16 amino acids. CDR3 region: CASSFTSGANTGELFF. Here the CDR3 DNA reads TGTGCCAGCAGCTTTACTAGCGGAGCGAACACCGGGGAGCTGTTTTTT. Filled out from reference TRBV7-9 and TRBJ2-2, the complete variable domain reads DTGVSQNPRHKITKRGQNVTFRCDPISEHNRLYWYRQTLGQGPEFLTYFQNEAQLEKSRLLSDRFSAERPKGSFSTLEIQRTEQGDSAMYLCASSFTSGANTGELFFGEGSRLTVL.

V is TRBV11-2 and J is TRBJ2-5; D is perhaps TRBD2 (5 bases). The CDR3 sequence is 15 residues long. V shed 5 bases and J shed 4 bases, with 17 bases lying between them. Per the germline V gene, CDR1 is SGHAT and CDR2 is FQNNGV. The CDR3 sequence is CASSRTRVFGETQYF. The DNA for the CDR3 is TGTGCCAGCAGCCGCACGAGGGTATTTGGAGAGACCCAGTACTTC.

The chain employs TRBV10-3 and TRBJ1-1; 8 nucleotides line up with TRBD1. V was clipped by 6 bases and J by 1 base; unmatched bases: 1. The CDR3 has 13 amino acids. Germline CDR1 is ENHRY and CDR2 is SYGVKD. The CDR3 nucleotides are TGTGCCATCAGCGACAGGGGGAACACTGAAGCTTTCTTT. This translates into CAISDRGNTEAFF.

The V gene is TRBV3-1 (or the pseudogene TRBV3-2), the J gene TRBJ2-1; 9 nucleotides agree with TRBD2. Losses at the gene ends were 6 bases for V and 4 bases for J; bases not matched to a gene: 7. CDR1 is LGHDT, CDR2 YNNKEL, per germline (reference sequence). The CDR3 is made up of 15 amino acids. CDR3 DNA sequence: TGTGCCAGCAGACCCAGCGGGAGGCTTTACAATGAGCAGTTCTTC. Residues: CASRPSGRLYNEQFF.

The chain links TRBV2 to TRBJ1-4; D is uncertain. From germline, CDR1 is SNHLY and CDR2 FYNNEI. Trimming pared 7 bases from V and 4 bases from J, leaving 13 bases between. This CDR3 has 14 amino acids. The CDR3 is CASMTEQYNEKLFF. The CDR3 DNA sequence: TGTGCCAGCATGACGGAACAGTATAATGAAAAACTGTTTTTT. The full variable domain, completed using reference TRBV2 and TRBJ1-4, is EPEVTQTPSHQVTQMGQEVILRCVPISNHLYFYWYRQILGQKVEFLVSFYNNEISEKSEIFDDQFSVERPDGSNFTLKIRSTKLEDSAMYFCASMTEQYNEKLFFGSGTQLSVL.

The V gene is TRBV4-1, the J gene TRBJ2-5; the match to TRBD2 covers 14 bases. CDR3 length equals 21 residues. The V gene's germline CDR1 is MGHRA and CDR2 YSYEKL. With 2 bases clipped from V and 2 bases from J, the junction kept 16 bases outside the gene matches. CDR3 nucleotide sequence: TGCGCCAGCAGCCAATTTCGTACCGGGACTAGCGGGAGCGGGGCACAAGAGACCCAGTACTTC. Protein sequence: CASSQFRTGTSGSGAQETQYF.